A selection of T cell receptor beta chains follows, all from one sample in a study of identical twins. One entry per CDR3 protein, called by TCRdb with MiXCR from the 5' RACE reads. The sample shows about 890,000 distinct CDR3 sequences, over 9% of them seen only once. A further study also used this sample, focusing on yellow fever vaccine responses in identical twins.

Source material: PBMCs. All receptors derive from a woman in her late teens or twenties in good health. Each CDR3 is given without its conserved first and last residue. A D gene is named only where the DNA matches it firmly.

cdr3_aa	j_call	d_call	v_call
ASSLGGEDSEAF	TRBJ1-1	NA	TRBV12-3/TRBV12-4
ASSYLGAGSPLH	TRBJ1-6	NA	TRBV6-5
ASSLAPGGNQPQH	TRBJ1-5	NA	TRBV12-3/TRBV12-4
ASTRTDNEQF	TRBJ2-1	NA	TRBV19
ASSQVGVLFYEQY	TRBJ2-7	NA	TRBV3-1
ASREDRVGSPLH	TRBJ1-6	TRBD1	TRBV2
ASSLEGLGVDEQF	TRBJ2-1	TRBD2	TRBV5-1
ASSLVLANTGELF	TRBJ2-2	NA	TRBV7-9
ASSQALNTEAF	TRBJ1-1	NA	TRBV14
ASSLREWETQY	TRBJ2-5	NA	TRBV5-1
ASSKTSGSSDTQY	TRBJ2-3	NA	TRBV7-9
ATLYTGTSANNEQF	TRBJ2-1	TRBD2	TRBV24-1
ASSSASPRGETQY	TRBJ2-5	NA	TRBV7-9
ASSPGGGRVTDTQY	TRBJ2-3	NA	TRBV7-6
ASSLVGVMNTEAF	TRBJ1-1	NA	TRBV27
ASRMTGESGLQPQH	TRBJ1-5	NA	TRBV25-1
ASSSSSGGGDEQF	TRBJ2-1	TRBD2	TRBV28
ASSLQSGRALNEQF	TRBJ2-1	TRBD2	TRBV7-9
ASSWGLIANTGELF	TRBJ2-2	NA	TRBV6-5
ASSSGTGHGYT	TRBJ1-2	NA	TRBV7-2
ATSRDLSPLH	TRBJ1-6	NA	TRBV15
ASSLANGAFTEAF	TRBJ1-1	NA	TRBV7-9
ASSYPPTSGDLTGELF	TRBJ2-2	TRBD2	TRBV6-5
ASSQAKETQY	TRBJ2-5	NA	TRBV3-1
ASSPPAAMGSNQPQH	TRBJ1-5	NA	TRBV28
ASSIEGANSEAF	TRBJ1-1	TRBD1	TRBV19
ASSQDTGTSGRSSYEQY	TRBJ2-7	TRBD2	TRBV4-1